Below, one T cell receptor (beta chain) is given with its context. With a much larger clone just one base away, this may be a read error. CDR3 regions of TCR beta were amplified from RNA transcripts. RT-PCR in the first round used HTBI primers; a second-round multiplex PCR followed. A single record per CDR3 protein comes from TCRdb applying MiXCR to the multiplex PCR reads. The sample holds more than 550,000 distinct CDR3 sequences, 35% to 45% seen once. This sample is part of a study of Graves' ophthalmopathy and Graves' hyperthyroidism. Trimming took off 4 bases at V and 0 bases at J, with 7 bases between the two ends. This CDR3 region has 14 residues. Per germline, CDR1 SGHVS and CDR2 FNYEAQ.

Specimen: peripheral blood. J is TRBJ1-3 and V is TRBV7-6; perhaps TRBD1 as D (5 bases). The origin of this receptor is an adult man with Graves' ophthalmopathy. DNA of the CDR3: TGTGCCAGCAGCTCGACAGTCTCTGGAAACACCATATATTTT. Translated: CASSSTVSGNTIYF.